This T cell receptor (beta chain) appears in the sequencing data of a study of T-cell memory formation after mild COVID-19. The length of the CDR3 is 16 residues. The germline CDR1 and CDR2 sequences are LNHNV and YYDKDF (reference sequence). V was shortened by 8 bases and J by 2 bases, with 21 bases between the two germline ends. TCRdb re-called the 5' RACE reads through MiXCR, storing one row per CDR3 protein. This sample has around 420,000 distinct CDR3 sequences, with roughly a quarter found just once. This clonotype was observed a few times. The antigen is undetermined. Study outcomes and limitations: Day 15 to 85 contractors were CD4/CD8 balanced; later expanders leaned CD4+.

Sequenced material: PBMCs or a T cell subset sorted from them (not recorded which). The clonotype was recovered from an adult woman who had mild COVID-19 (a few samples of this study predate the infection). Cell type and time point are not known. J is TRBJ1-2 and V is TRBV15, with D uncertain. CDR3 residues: CATGFKLFGPNYGYTF. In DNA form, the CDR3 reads TGTGCCACCGGTTTTAAGTTATTCGGGCCCAACTATGGCTACACCTTC.